This T cell receptor (beta chain) is drawn from a study of cytomegalovirus exposure and HLA in healthy donors. The study, taken as a whole, reports: DRB1 showed the most TCR associations and HLA-C the fewest in a later analysis, as rates varied by HLA locus. Three chains linked to CMV were shown in vitro to be specific for CMV antigens. Associated with cytomegalovirus, according to the listing, were around 160 TCR beta chains. A previous analysis found most TCR beta V segments productive roughly 90% or roughly 30% of the time.

Note on this clone: Its cognate antigen is unknown.

The PCR used 60 Vbeta and 13 Jbeta primers. Here immunoSEQ multiplex PCR was the method, and the copy in TCRdb shows in-frame clones only, minus some. The table lists around 130,000 clones, 65% to 90% of them singletons. CDR3 length: 19 amino acids. With 2 bases clipped from V and 4 bases from J, the junction kept 17 bases outside the gene matches. Germline loops: CDR1 SGHAT, CDR2 FQNNGV. This rearrangement joins TRBV11-2 to TRBJ2-5, with TRBD1 matching 9 bases. The clonotype was recovered from a man between 18 and 29 years old in good health and CMV-seronegative. The source material was PBMCs. The chain's CDR3 is CASSLPLPPRQGDRETQYF. The CDR3 bases are TGTGCCAGCAGCTTACCACTCCCCCCACGACAGGGGGATCGAGAGACCCAGTACTTC. The variable domain in full, with the rest retrieved from reference TRBV11-2 and TRBJ2-5, is EAGVAQSPRYKIIEKRQSVAFWCNPISGHATLYWYQQILGQGPKLLIQFQNNGVVDDSQLPKDRFSAERLKGVDSTLKIQPAKLEDSAVYLCASSLPLPPRQGDRETQYFGPGTRLLVL.